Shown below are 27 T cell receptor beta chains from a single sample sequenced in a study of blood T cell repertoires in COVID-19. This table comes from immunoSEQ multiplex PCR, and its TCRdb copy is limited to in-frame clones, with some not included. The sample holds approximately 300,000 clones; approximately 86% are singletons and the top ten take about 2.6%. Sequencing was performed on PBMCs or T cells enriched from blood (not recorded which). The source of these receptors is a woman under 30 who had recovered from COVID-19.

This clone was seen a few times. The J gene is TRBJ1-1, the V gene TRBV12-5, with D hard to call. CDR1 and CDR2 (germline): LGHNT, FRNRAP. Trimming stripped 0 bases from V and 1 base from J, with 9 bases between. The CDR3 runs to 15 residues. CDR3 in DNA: TGTGCTAGTGGTTTGGTACCCGAGGAGAACACTGAAGCTTTCTTT. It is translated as CASGLVPEENTEAFF.

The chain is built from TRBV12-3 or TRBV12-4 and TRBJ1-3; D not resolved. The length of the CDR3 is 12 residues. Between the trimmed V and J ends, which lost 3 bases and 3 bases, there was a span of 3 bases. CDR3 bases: TGTGCCAGCAGTTTTAATGGAAACACCATATATTTT. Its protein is CASSFNGNTIYF.

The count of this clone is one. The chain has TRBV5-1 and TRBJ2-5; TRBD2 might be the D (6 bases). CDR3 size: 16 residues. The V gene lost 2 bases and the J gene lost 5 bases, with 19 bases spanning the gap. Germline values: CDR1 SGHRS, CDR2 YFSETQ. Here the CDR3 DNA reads TGCGCCAGCAGCTTAGGGGCGGGACTCCCGGGGGAGACCCAGTACTTC. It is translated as CASSLGAGLPGETQYF.

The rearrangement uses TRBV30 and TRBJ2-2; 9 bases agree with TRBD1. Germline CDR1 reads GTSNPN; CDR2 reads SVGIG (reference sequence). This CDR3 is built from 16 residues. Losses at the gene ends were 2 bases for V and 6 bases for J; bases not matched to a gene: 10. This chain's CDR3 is CAWSSWAQGASGELFF. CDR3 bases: TGTGCCTGGAGTAGTTGGGCACAGGGGGCCTCCGGGGAGCTGTTTTTT.

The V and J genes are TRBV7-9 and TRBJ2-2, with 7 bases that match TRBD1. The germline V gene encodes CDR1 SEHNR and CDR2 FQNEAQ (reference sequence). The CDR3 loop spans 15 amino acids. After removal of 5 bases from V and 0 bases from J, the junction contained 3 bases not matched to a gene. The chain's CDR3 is CASSVGTANTGELFF. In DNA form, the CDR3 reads TGTGCCAGCAGCGTCGGGACAGCGAACACCGGGGAGCTGTTTTTT.

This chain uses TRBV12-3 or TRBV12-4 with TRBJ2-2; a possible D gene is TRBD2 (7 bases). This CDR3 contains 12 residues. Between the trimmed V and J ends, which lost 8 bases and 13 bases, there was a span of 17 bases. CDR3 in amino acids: CASSLGGVGLFF. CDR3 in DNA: TGTGCCAGCTCATTAGGGGGGGTCGGGCTGTTTTTT.

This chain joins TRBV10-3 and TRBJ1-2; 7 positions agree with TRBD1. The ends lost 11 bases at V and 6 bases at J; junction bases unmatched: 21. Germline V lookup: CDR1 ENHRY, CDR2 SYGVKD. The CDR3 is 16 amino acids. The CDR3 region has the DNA TGTGCCTCACTTAACTCACAGGGGACCAGAATGGATGGCTACACCTTC. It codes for CASLNSQGTRMDGYTF.

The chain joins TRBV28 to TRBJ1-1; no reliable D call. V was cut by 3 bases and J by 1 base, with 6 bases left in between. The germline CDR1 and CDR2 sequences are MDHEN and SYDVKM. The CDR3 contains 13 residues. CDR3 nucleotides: TGTGCCAGCAGTTTCCGAGAGAACACTGAAGCTTTCTTT. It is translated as CASSFRENTEAFF.

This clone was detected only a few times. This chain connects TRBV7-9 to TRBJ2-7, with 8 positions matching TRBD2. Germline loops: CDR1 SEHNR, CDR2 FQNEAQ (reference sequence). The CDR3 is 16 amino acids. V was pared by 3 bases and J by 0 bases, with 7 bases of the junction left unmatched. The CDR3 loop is CASSFDSGTRSYEQYF. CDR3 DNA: TGTGCCAGCAGCTTTGATAGCGGGACTCGCTCCTACGAGCAGTACTTC.

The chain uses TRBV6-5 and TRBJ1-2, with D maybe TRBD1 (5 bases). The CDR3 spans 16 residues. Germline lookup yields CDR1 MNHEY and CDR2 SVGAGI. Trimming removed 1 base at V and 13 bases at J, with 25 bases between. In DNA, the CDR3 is TGTGCCAGCAGTTACTGGGAAGTTGGGGGGAGCCGATACTTCACCTTC. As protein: CASSYWEVGGSRYFTF.

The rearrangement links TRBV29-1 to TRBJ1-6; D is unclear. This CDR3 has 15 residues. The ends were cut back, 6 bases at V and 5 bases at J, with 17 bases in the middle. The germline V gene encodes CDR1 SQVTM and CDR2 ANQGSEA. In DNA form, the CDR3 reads TGCAGCGTCCGTGAGGGCGCTTTTGATAATTCACCCCTCCACTTT. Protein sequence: CSVREGAFDNSPLHF. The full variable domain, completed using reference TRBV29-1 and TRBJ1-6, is SAVISQKPSRDICQRGTSLTIQCQVDSQVTMMFWYRQQPGQSLTLIATANQGSEATYESGFVIDKFPISRPNLTFSTLTVSNMSPEDSSIYLCSVREGAFDNSPLHFGNGTRLTVT.

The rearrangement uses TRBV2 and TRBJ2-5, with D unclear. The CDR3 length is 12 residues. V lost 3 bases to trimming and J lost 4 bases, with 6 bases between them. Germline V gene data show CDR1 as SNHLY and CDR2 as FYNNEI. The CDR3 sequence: CASSELGETQYF. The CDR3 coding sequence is TGTGCCAGCAGTGAGCTAGGAGAGACCCAGTACTTC.

CDR3 region: CASSPSGWGTGEQFF. Here the CDR3 DNA reads TGTGCCAGCTCACCTAGCGGGTGGGGAACCGGTGAGCAGTTCTTC. The rearrangement joins TRBV18 to TRBJ2-1; 7 nucleotides agree with TRBD2. From germline, CDR1 is KGHSH and CDR2 LQKENI. This CDR3 is 15 amino acids long. V lost 3 bases and J lost 9; bases outside the gene matches: 11.

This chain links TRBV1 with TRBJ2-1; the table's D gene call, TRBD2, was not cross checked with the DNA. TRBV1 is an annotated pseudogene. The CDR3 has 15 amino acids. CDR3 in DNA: TGCACCAGCGAGGTTAGCGGGACCTCGGGGTATGAGCAGTTCTTC. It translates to CTSEVSGTSGYEQFF.

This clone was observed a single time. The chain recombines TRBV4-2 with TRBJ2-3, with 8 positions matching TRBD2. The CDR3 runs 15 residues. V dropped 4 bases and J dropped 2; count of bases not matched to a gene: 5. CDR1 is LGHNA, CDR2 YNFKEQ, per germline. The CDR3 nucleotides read TGTGCCAGCAGCCGGTCAGCGGGGGACACAGATACGCAGTATTTT. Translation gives CASSRSAGDTDTQYF.

The DNA for the CDR3 is TGTGCCAGCAGCCTAACGGGACAGGACTCTGGAAACACCATATATTTT. As protein: CASSLTGQDSGNTIYF. The V and J genes are TRBV7-2 and TRBJ1-3; 8 bases match TRBD1. Per the germline V gene, CDR1 is SGHTA and CDR2 is FQGNSA. V shed 5 bases, J shed 0 bases, and the junction held 6 bases outside the gene matches. This CDR3 comprises 16 residues.

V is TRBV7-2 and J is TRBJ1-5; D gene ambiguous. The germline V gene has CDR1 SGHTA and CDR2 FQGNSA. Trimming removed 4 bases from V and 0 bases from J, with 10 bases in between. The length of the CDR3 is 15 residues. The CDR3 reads CASSSDYYSNQPQHF. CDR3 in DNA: TGTGCCAGCAGCTCGGACTATTATAGCAATCAGCCCCAGCATTTT.

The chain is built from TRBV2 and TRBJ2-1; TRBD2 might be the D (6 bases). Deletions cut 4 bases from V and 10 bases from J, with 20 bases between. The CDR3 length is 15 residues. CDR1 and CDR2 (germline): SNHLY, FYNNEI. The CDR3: CASSAYWGDPPEQFF. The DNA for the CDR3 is TGTGCCAGCAGTGCCTACTGGGGGGACCCTCCGGAGCAGTTCTTC.

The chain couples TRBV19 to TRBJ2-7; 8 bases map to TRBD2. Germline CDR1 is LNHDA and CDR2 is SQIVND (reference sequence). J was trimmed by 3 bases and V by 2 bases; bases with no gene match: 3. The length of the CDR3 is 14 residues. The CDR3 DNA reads TGTGCCAGTAGTATAAGCGGGGGCGGCTACGAGCAGTACTTC. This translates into CASSISGGGYEQYF.

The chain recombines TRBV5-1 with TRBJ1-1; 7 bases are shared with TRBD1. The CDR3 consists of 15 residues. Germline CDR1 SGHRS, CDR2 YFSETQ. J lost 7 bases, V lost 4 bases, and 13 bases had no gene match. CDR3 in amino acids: CASSLLPGQLNEAFF. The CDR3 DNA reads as TGCGCCAGCAGCCTACTCCCGGGACAGCTTAATGAAGCTTTCTTT. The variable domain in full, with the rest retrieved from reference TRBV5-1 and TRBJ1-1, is KAGVTQTPRYLIKTRGQQVTLSCSPISGHRSVSWYQQTPGQGLQFLFEYFSETQRNKGNFPGRFSGRQFSNSRSEMNVSTLELGDSALYLCASSLLPGQLNEAFFGQGTRLTVV.

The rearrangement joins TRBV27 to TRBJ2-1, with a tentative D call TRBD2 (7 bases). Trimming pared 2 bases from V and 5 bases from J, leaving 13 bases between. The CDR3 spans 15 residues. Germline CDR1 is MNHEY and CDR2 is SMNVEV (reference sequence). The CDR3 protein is CASSLRGGAHNEQFF. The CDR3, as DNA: TGTGCCAGCAGTTTAAGGGGGGGGGCCCACAATGAGCAGTTCTTC.

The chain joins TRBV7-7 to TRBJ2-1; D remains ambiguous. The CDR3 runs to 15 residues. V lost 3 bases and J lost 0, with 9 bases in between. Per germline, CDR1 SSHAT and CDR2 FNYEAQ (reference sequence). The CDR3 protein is CASSFHPSSYNEQFF. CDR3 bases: TGTGCCAGCAGCTTTCACCCGAGCTCCTACAATGAGCAGTTCTTC.

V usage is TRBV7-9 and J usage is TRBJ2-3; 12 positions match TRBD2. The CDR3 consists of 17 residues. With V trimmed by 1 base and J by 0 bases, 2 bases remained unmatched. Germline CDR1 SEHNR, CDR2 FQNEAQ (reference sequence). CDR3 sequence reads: CASSLGLAGGSTDTQYF. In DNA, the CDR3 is TGTGCCAGCAGCTTAGGGCTAGCGGGGGGGAGCACAGATACGCAGTATTTT.

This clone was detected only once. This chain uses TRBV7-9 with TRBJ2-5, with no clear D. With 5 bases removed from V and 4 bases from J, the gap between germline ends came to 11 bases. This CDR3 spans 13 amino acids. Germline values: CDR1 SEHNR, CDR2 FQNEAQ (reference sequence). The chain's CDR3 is CASSHEIAETQYF. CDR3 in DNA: TGTGCCAGCAGCCATGAGATCGCAGAGACCCAGTACTTC.

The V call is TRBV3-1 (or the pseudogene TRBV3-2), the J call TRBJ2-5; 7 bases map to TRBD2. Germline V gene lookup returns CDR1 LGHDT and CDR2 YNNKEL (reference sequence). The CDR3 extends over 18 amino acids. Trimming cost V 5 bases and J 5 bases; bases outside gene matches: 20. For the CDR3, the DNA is TGTGCCAGCAGCTCCCGGCGGCTAGCGGAGAACCTCCCTGAGACCCAGTACTTC. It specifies CASSSRRLAENLPETQYF.

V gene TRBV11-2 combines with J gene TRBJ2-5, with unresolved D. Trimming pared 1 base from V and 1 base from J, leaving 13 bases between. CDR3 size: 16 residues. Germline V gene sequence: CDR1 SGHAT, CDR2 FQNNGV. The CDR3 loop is CASSLGVATSQETQYF. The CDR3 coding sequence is TGTGCCAGCAGCTTAGGGGTAGCAACCTCCCAAGAGACCCAGTACTTC. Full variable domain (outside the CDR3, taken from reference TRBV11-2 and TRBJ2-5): EAGVAQSPRYKIIEKRQSVAFWCNPISGHATLYWYQQILGQGPKLLIQFQNNGVVDDSQLPKDRFSAERLKGVDSTLKIQPAKLEDSAVYLCASSLGVATSQETQYFGPGTRLLVL.

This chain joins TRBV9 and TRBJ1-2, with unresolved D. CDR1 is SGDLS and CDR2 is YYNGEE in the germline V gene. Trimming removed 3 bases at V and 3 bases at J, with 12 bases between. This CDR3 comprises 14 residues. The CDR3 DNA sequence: TGTGCCAGCAGCGCCCGCCGGGGTGACTATGGCTACACCTTC. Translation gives CASSARRGDYGYTF.